This T cell receptor (beta chain) was captured by sequencing in a study of T cell repertoires in cytomegalovirus infection. Findings of the study overall: CMV-specific TCR beta clonotypes restricted by HLA-C were the ones dominating the ex vivo response.

This clonotype was seen repeatedly, ten times or more. Its antigen remains unidentified. TCRdb used MiXCR to reprocess the reads, holding one entry per CDR3 protein. The data hold tens of thousands of distinct CDR3 sequences, with 4% observed a single time. The CDR3 totals 15 residues. The germline gives CDR1 SGHTA, CDR2 FQGNSA. The V end was cut by 7 bases, the J end by 0 bases, with 15 bases between. Material: PBMCs. This TCR was recovered from a human donor in good health (CMV status not recorded). Some clones in this sample may be carry-over from other donors' samples. This chain connects TRBV7-2 to TRBJ1-2; possible D gene TRBD1, 5 bases. The CDR3 is CASNSAGTTNYGYTF. The DNA of the CDR3 is TGTGCCAGCAACTCAGCAGGGACCACTAACTATGGCTACACCTTC.